This entry lists 30 T cell receptor beta chains sequenced from one sample in a study of blood T cell repertoires in COVID-19. Some clones are missing from TCRdb's copy, which holds only in-frame ones; the method was immunoSEQ multiplex PCR. The sample has roughly 180,000 clones, 82% seen once. Material: peripheral blood. These receptors all stem from a woman of 80 years or more with active or convalescent COVID-19.

The gene calls are TRBV28 and TRBJ1-2, with TRBD1 as a possible D gene (5 bases). V lost 6 bases to trimming and J lost 2 bases, with 10 bases between them. The CDR3 loop spans 13 amino acids. Germline V gene data show CDR1 as MDHEN and CDR2 as SYDVKM. The CDR3 protein is CASRRDANYGYTF. The CDR3 region has the DNA TGTGCCAGCAGGCGGGACGCGAACTATGGCTACACCTTC.

The gene calls are TRBV28 and TRBJ1-1, with D uncertain. Per germline, CDR1 MDHEN and CDR2 SYDVKM. The germline V and J ends were trimmed by 9 bases and 3 bases, with 11 bases remaining between them. There are 12 residues in the CDR3. The DNA for the CDR3 is TGTGCCAGTATGGCTAGCTACACTGAAGCTTTCTTT. The encoded protein is CASMASYTEAFF.

The rearrangement joins TRBV19 to TRBJ1-4, with TRBD1 matching over 9 bases. CDR1 and CDR2 from the germline V gene are LNHDA and SQIVND (reference sequence). Trimming at V came to 1 base and at J to 5 bases, leaving 2 bases not matched to a gene. The CDR3 extends over 15 amino acids. The CDR3 DNA reads TGTGCCAGTAGTATAGGAGGACAGGGGAATGAAAAACTGTTTTTT. It encodes CASSIGGQGNEKLFF.

The chain employs TRBV18 and TRBJ2-2, with 9 nucleotides matching TRBD1. The CDR3 runs to 15 residues. V gave up 3 bases and J gave up 1 base; unmatched junction bases: 0. Per the germline V gene, CDR1 is KGHSH and CDR2 is LQKENI. For the CDR3, the DNA is TGTGCCAGCTCACCGGGACAGGGGAACACCGGGGAGCTGTTTTTT. It specifies CASSPGQGNTGELFF.

This chain links TRBV30 with TRBJ1-1, with 8 bases matching TRBD1. The germline gives CDR1 GTSNPN, CDR2 SVGIG (reference sequence). CDR3 length: 13 residues. The junction had 3 bases not matched to a gene; V was cut back by 5 bases and J by 1 base. CDR3 loop: CAWQGQANTEAFF. The CDR3 coding sequence is TGTGCCTGGCAGGGACAGGCGAACACTGAAGCTTTCTTT. The whole variable domain, remainder taken from reference TRBV30 and TRBJ1-1, is SQTIHQWPATLVQPVGSPLSLECTVEGTSNPNLYWYRQAAGRGLQLLFYSVGIGQISSEVPQNLSASRPQDRQFILSSKKLLLSDSGFYLCAWQGQANTEAFFGQGTRLTVV.

The CDR3 nucleotides read TGTGCCAGTAGTATGGAACAGGGGCAACTTGGGACTGAAGCTTTCTTT. Translation: CASSMEQGQLGTEAFF. V is TRBV19 and J is TRBJ1-1; 7 bases line up with TRBD1. Germline values: CDR1 LNHDA, CDR2 SQIVND (reference sequence). J gave up 5 bases and V 3 bases, and 12 bases lay outside the gene matches. There are 16 residues in the CDR3. The whole variable domain, filled in from reference TRBV19 and TRBJ1-1, reads DGGITQSPKYLFRKEGQNVTLSCEQNLNHDAMYWYRQDPGQGLRLIYYSQIVNDFQKGDIAEGYSVSREKKESFPLTVTSAQKNPTAFYLCASSMEQGQLGTEAFFGQGTRLTVV.

A note on this clone: One end of the junction does not line up with germline, which may come from a read error. The V and J genes are TRBV10-3 and TRBJ2-1; 7 nucleotides agree with TRBD1. Germline CDR1 and CDR2: ENHRY and SYGVKD. This CDR3 contains 15 residues. For the CDR3, the DNA is TGTGCCAGCAGTGCCCCGACAGGGCCCTACAATGAGCAGTTCTTC. Protein product: CASSAPTGPYNEQFF.

The CDR3 loop reads CASSLRGNTGELFF. The CDR3 nucleotides are TGTGCCAGCAGCTTGAGGGGTAACACCGGGGAGCTGTTTTTT. V usage is TRBV5-4 and J usage is TRBJ2-2; D is possibly TRBD1 (5 bases). The CDR3 has 14 residues. The germline gives CDR1 SGHNT, CDR2 YYREEE (reference sequence). V lost 1 base and J lost 2, with 6 bases in between.

V and J are TRBV6-1 and TRBJ1-6; the D gene is possibly TRBD1 (5 bases). The V end was cut by 3 bases, the J end by 8 bases, with 14 bases between. Germline-derived CDR1 and CDR2 are MNHNS and SASEGT. This CDR3 comprises 15 residues. CDR3 DNA: TGTGCCAGCAGTGAGGGGGTTCCGGGGGATTCACCCCTCCACTTT. Residues: CASSEGVPGDSPLHF.

The rearrangement uses TRBV12-3 or TRBV12-4 and TRBJ1-5, with TRBD1 as a possible D gene (5 bases). The CDR3 has 13 amino acids. Trimming took off 2 bases at V and 6 bases at J, with 8 bases between the two ends. The CDR3 DNA sequence: TGTGCCAGCAGTTTAACAGGAACTCAGCCCCAGCATTTT. This translates into CASSLTGTQPQHF.

CDR3 sequence: CASSLASGTSYEQYF. The DNA of the CDR3 is TGTGCCAGCAGCTTGGCTAGCGGGACCTCCTACGAGCAGTACTTC. The chain joins TRBV5-4 to TRBJ2-7, with 9 bases fitting TRBD2. This CDR3 is 15 amino acids long. Germline CDR1 and CDR2: SGHNT and YYREEE (reference sequence). The V gene end was trimmed by 0 bases and the J gene end by 0 bases; junction bases not matched to a gene: 1.

The table lists this clone with a few counts. The genes are TRBV7-9 and TRBJ1-3; 7 nucleotides align to TRBD1. Unmatched junction bases numbered 7, after V lost 8 bases and J lost 3 bases. This CDR3 is built from 14 residues. CDR1 SEHNR and CDR2 FQNEAQ come from the germline V gene (reference sequence). CDR3 protein: CASDTGTVGNTIYF. The CDR3 nucleotides read TGTGCCAGCGACACCGGGACAGTTGGAAACACCATATATTTT.

This chain links TRBV5-6 with TRBJ1-5, with a tentative D call TRBD1 (6 bases). CDR1 and CDR2 from the germline V gene are SGHDT and YYEEEE. This CDR3 has 16 residues. Trimming pared 0 bases from V and 4 bases from J, leaving 14 bases between. In DNA, the CDR3 is TGTGCCAGCAGCTTGGCCCAGGGGACAAGTAATCAGCCCCAGCATTTT. Translating it yields CASSLAQGTSNQPQHF. Variable domain in full (rest from reference TRBV5-6 and TRBJ1-5): DAGVTQSPTHLIKTRGQQVTLRCSPKSGHDTVSWYQQALGQGPQFIFQYYEEEERQRGNFPDRFSGHQFPNYSSELNVNALLLGDSALYLCASSLAQGTSNQPQHFGDGTRLSIL.

The V call is TRBV7-6, the J call TRBJ2-5; a possible D gene is TRBD1 (5 bases). Germline CDR1 reads SGHVS; CDR2 reads FNYEAQ. The CDR3 has 16 amino acids. V was pared by 5 bases and J by 5 bases, with 21 bases between. CDR3 sequence: CASSAQDLRGEETQYF. The CDR3 coding sequence is TGTGCCAGCAGCGCCCAGGACCTTAGGGGTGAGGAGACCCAGTACTTC.

V and J are TRBV18 and TRBJ2-1, with TRBD2 identical over 9 bases. Trimming at V came to 4 bases and at J to 4 bases, leaving 14 bases not matched to a gene. The CDR3 is 18 amino acids. Germline CDR1 is KGHSH and CDR2 is LQKENI. The CDR3 region is CASSLWEPAGGPYNEQFF. The CDR3 DNA sequence: TGTGCCAGCTCACTTTGGGAGCCAGCGGGAGGCCCATACAATGAGCAGTTCTTC.

The V gene is TRBV2, the J gene TRBJ2-1; TRBD2 matches 13 bases. The CDR3 loop spans 17 amino acids. Per germline, CDR1 SNHLY and CDR2 FYNNEI. J lost 8 bases, V lost 9 bases, and 16 bases had no gene match. CDR3 DNA sequence: TGTGCCAGGGGGGATACTGGACTAGCGGGAGTGGGGTATGAGCAGTTCTTC. Translated: CARGDTGLAGVGYEQFF.

The rearrangement joins TRBV30 to TRBJ1-2; 7 bases align to TRBD1. Germline assignment: CDR1 GTSNPN and CDR2 SVGIG (reference sequence). The CDR3 consists of 13 residues. With 4 bases clipped from V and 2 bases from J, the junction kept 4 bases outside the gene matches. CDR3 loop: CAWKGQPNYGYTF. CDR3 nucleotides: TGTGCCTGGAAGGGACAGCCAAACTATGGCTACACCTTC. Supplemented by reference TRBV30 and TRBJ1-2, the full variable domain reads SQTIHQWPATLVQPVGSPLSLECTVEGTSNPNLYWYRQAAGRGLQLLFYSVGIGQISSEVPQNLSASRPQDRQFILSSKKLLLSDSGFYLCAWKGQPNYGYTFGSGTRLTVV.

The chain has TRBV7-9 and TRBJ2-1; 11 nucleotides align to TRBD2. CDR3 size: 15 residues. Germline V lookup: CDR1 SEHNR, CDR2 FQNEAQ (reference sequence). V shed 4 bases, J shed 6 bases, and the junction held 5 bases outside the gene matches. The CDR3, as DNA: TGTGCCAGCAGCTCGACTAGCGGGGTACCCAATGAGCAGTTCTTC. Translation: CASSSTSGVPNEQFF. Based on the CDR3 plus reference TRBV7-9 and TRBJ2-1, the full variable domain is DTGVSQNPRHKITKRGQNVTFRCDPISEHNRLYWYRQTLGQGPEFLTYFQNEAQLEKSRLLSDRFSAERPKGSFSTLEIQRTEQGDSAMYLCASSSTSGVPNEQFFGPGTRLTVL.

This chain connects TRBV5-1 to TRBJ1-3, with D perhaps matching TRBD1 (6 bases). Germline CDR1 and CDR2: SGHRS and YFSETQ. The CDR3 length is 15 residues. Trimming left V 5 bases short and J 0 bases short, with 12 bases between. The DNA for the CDR3 is TGCGCCAGCAGACCGGACAGCTTCTCTGGAAACACCATATATTTT. Translated: CASRPDSFSGNTIYF.

The CDR3 nucleotides are TGTGCCAGCAGCTTAACCCAGGGTGTTGGCTACACCTTC. The encoded protein is CASSLTQGVGYTF. This chain uses TRBV11-2 with TRBJ1-2; tentative D call: TRBD1 (5 bases). Germline-derived CDR1 and CDR2 are SGHAT and FQNNGV. The length of the CDR3 is 13 residues. Trimming stripped 2 bases from V and 7 bases from J, with 11 bases between.

The chain is built from TRBV5-6 and TRBJ2-5; 8 nucleotides line up with TRBD1. Germline CDR1 SGHDT, CDR2 YYEEEE. Unmatched junction bases numbered 7, after V lost 4 bases and J lost 5 bases. CDR3 length: 14 amino acids. The CDR3 DNA reads TGTGCCAGCAGCCCAGGGGGCCCCTTGGAGACCCAGTACTTC. The encoded protein is CASSPGGPLETQYF.

As DNA, the CDR3 is TGTGCCAGCAGACAACAGGGATGGGAGCAGTTCTTC. It is translated as CASRQQGWEQFF. The rearrangement uses TRBV2 and TRBJ2-1, with D possibly matching TRBD1 (6 bases). CDR1 SNHLY and CDR2 FYNNEI come from the germline V gene. The CDR3 runs 12 residues. V lost 6 bases, J lost 10 bases, and 13 bases lay in between.

The chain carries TRBV7-3 and TRBJ2-1, with 11 positions matching TRBD2. This CDR3 is 16 amino acids long. Germline V gene data show CDR1 as SGHTA and CDR2 as FQGTGA. Trimming removed 5 bases from V and 6 bases from J; junction bases left unmatched: 9. The CDR3 reads CASSPTLAGARNEQFF. The CDR3 DNA reads TGTGCCAGCAGCCCTACACTAGCGGGGGCCCGCAATGAGCAGTTCTTC.

This chain connects TRBV2 to TRBJ2-7; 9 bases agree with TRBD2. CDR1 is SNHLY, CDR2 FYNNEI, per germline. This CDR3 has 15 residues. J gave up 5 bases and V 7 bases, and 12 bases lay outside the gene matches. CDR3 sequence: CASTAELAGNHEQYF. The CDR3 DNA follows: TGTGCCAGCACCGCAGAACTAGCGGGTAACCACGAGCAGTACTTC.

The chain joins TRBV30 to TRBJ2-1, with D possibly TRBD2 on 6 matching bases. Germline CDR1 reads GTSNPN; CDR2 reads SVGIG (reference sequence). The CDR3 length is 14 residues. V dropped 4 bases and J dropped 4 bases, with 14 bases sitting between them. CDR3 coding DNA: TGTGCCTGGAACCGGGAGAGGTATTACAATGAGCAGTTCTTC. Its protein product is CAWNRERYYNEQFF.

The J gene is TRBJ2-1, the V gene TRBV7-2, with D perhaps matching TRBD2 (6 bases). Trimming took 4 bases from V and 7 from J, leaving 14 bases between them. The CDR3 extends over 14 amino acids. In germline, CDR1 is SGHTA, CDR2 FQGNSA. DNA of the CDR3: TGTGCCAGCAGCTCCGTGGGGGGAGTAAATGAGCAGTTCTTC. As protein: CASSSVGGVNEQFF.

The chain recombines TRBV4-1 with TRBJ2-1, with TRBD2 as a possible D gene (5 bases). The CDR3 spans 13 residues. The V gene lost 3 bases and the J gene lost 10 bases, with 13 bases spanning the gap. CDR1 is MGHRA and CDR2 is YSYEKL in the germline V gene. As DNA, the CDR3 is TGCGCCAGCAGCCAGGAACGACTAACCGAGCAGTTCTTC. Translation gives CASSQERLTEQFF.

The chain employs TRBV7-2 and TRBJ2-1; 7 positions agree with TRBD1. The CDR3 has 13 amino acids. Germline-derived CDR1 and CDR2 are SGHTA and FQGNSA. With V trimmed by 11 bases and J by 2 bases, 6 bases remained unmatched. CDR3 loop: CAARDSPYNEQFF. DNA for the CDR3: TGTGCCGCACGGGACAGTCCCTACAATGAGCAGTTCTTC.

This chain connects TRBV19 to TRBJ2-7, with 14 bases that match TRBD2. Germline V lookup: CDR1 LNHDA, CDR2 SQIVND (reference sequence). The CDR3 spans 19 residues. Trimming removed 2 bases from V and 0 bases from J; junction bases left unmatched: 9. The CDR3 region has the DNA TGTGCCAGTAGTATAAGAGGACTAGCGGGAGGTATTTCCTCCTACGAGCAGTACTTC. Its protein product is CASSIRGLAGGISSYEQYF.

The rearrangement joins TRBV5-8 to TRBJ2-1; 8 positions match TRBD2. V shed 1 base, J shed 6 bases, and the junction held 9 bases outside the gene matches. This CDR3 comprises 16 residues. Germline CDR1 is SGHTS and CDR2 is YDEGEE. Here the CDR3 DNA reads TGTGCCAGCAGCTTGACCTTCGGGAGGGCCAGCAATGAGCAGTTCTTC. Its protein is CASSLTFGRASNEQFF.